Sequencing of this TCR beta chain was carried out in a study of shared clonotypes between healthy human individuals. Study-wide background: Researchers assigned three CD4 naive, three CD4 memory, two CD8 naive and one CD8 memory plate to each donor.

This clone was seen a single time. A split of CD4+ cells into CD45RA+ naive and CD45RA-negative memory subsets was performed. Some 29,000 T cell genomes (roughly 190 ng DNA) went into each sorted-subset replicate. This table comes from immunoSEQ multiplex PCR, and its TCRdb copy is limited to in-frame clones, with some not included. The table lists 2 million to 2.5 million clones, 80% to 95% of them singletons. The source material was naive CD4+ T cells from PBMCs. This sample's subset: CD45RA+ positively selected. The receptor comes from a man between 18 and 35 years old in good health. Some clones in this sample may be carry-over from other donors' samples.

The CDR3 region is CASRGLSSGSKREFF. The CDR3 nucleotides read TGTGCCAGTAGGGGGCTGTCTAGCGGGAGCAAAAGGGAGTTCTTC. The chain joins TRBV19 to TRBJ2-1; 10 positions agree with TRBD2. V dropped 6 bases and J dropped 14; count of bases not matched to a gene: 16. Germline CDR1 LNHDA, CDR2 SQIVND (reference sequence). The CDR3 runs 15 residues. Based on the CDR3 plus reference TRBV19 and TRBJ2-1, the full variable domain is DGGITQSPKYLFRKEGQNVTLSCEQNLNHDAMYWYRQDPGQGLRLIYYSQIVNDFQKGDIAEGYSVSREKKESFPLTVTSAQKNPTAFYLCASRGLSSGSKREFFGPGTRLTVL.